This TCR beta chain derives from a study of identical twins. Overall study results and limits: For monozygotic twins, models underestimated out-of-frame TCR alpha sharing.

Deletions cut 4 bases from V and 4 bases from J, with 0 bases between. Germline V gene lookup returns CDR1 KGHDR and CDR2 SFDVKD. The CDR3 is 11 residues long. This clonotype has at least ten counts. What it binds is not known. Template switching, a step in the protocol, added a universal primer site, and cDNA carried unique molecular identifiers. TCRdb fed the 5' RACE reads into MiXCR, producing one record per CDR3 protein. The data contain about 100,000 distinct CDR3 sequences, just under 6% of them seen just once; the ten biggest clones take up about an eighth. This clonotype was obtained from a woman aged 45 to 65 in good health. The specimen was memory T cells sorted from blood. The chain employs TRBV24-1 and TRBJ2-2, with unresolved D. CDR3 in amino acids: CATSDTGELFF. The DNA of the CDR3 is TGTGCCACCAGTGACACCGGGGAGCTGTTTTTT.